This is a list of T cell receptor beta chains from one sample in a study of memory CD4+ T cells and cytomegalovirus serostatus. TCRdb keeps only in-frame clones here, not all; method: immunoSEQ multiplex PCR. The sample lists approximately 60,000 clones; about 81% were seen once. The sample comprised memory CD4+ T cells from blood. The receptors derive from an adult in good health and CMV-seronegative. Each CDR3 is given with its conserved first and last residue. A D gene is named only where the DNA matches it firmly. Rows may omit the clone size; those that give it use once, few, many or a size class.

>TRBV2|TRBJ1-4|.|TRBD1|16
CASSGSRGRINEKLFF
TGTGCCAGCAGTGGTAGCAGGGGGCGCATTAATGAAAAACTGTTTTTT
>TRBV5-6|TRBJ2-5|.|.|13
CASSLAWTETQYF
TGTGCCAGCAGCTTGGCATGGACGGAGACCCAGTACTTC
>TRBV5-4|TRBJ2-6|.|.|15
CASSRLSSGANVLTF
TGTGCCAGCAGCCGACTCAGCTCTGGGGCCAACGTCCTGACTTTC
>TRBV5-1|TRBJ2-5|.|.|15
CASSLVAPPRETQYF
TGCGCCAGCAGCTTGGTTGCGCCCCCGAGGGAGACCCAGTACTTC
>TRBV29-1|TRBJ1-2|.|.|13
CSAKPGGNYGYTF
TGCAGCGCTAAACCCGGGGGGAACTATGGCTACACCTTC
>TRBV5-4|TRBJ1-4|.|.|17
CASSQESVGFGDEKLFF
TGCGCCAGCAGCCAAGAGTCAGTGGGGTTCGGAGATGAAAAACTGTTTTTT
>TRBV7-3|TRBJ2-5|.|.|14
CASSLQGRSETQYF
TGTGCCAGCAGCTTACAGGGGAGAAGTGAGACCCAGTACTTC
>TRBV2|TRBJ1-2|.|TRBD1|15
CASRGIKDRDNGYTF
TGTGCCAGCAGGGGGATTAAGGACAGGGACAATGGCTACACCTTC
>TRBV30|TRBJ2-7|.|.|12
CAWNQGIGEQYF
TGTGCCTGGAACCAGGGGATAGGCGAGCAGTACTTC
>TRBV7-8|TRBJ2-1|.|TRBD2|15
CASSRGLAGVNEQFF
TGTGCCAGCAGCCGGGGACTAGCGGGAGTTAATGAGCAGTTCTTC
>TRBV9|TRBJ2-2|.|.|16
CASSVEGQTYTGELFF
TGTGCCAGCAGCGTAGAAGGTCAAACCTACACCGGGGAGCTGTTTTTT
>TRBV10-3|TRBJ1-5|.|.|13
CAISGTGDQPQHF
TGTGCCATCAGCGGGACGGGAGATCAGCCCCAGCATTTT
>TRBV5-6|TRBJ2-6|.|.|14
CASSRNSGANVLTF
TGTGCCAGCAGCCGTAATTCTGGGGCCAACGTCCTGACTTTC
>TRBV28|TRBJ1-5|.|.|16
CASSFIQGLKTKPQHF
TGTGCCAGCAGTTTCATCCAGGGACTTAAAACCAAGCCCCAGCATTTT
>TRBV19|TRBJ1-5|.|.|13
CASSKYENQPQHF
TGTGCCAGTAGTAAGTACGAAAATCAGCCCCAGCATTTT
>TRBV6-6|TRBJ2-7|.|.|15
CASSYSQRHSYEQYF
TGTGCCAGCAGTTACTCCCAGCGGCACTCCTACGAGCAGTACTTC
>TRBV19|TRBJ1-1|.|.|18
CASSKAPVGGIKNPEAFF
TGTGCCAGTAGTAAGGCCCCGGTGGGAGGGATAAAAAATCCTGAAGCTTTCTTT
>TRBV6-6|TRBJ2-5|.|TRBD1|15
CASSYPGQGGKTQYF
TGTGCCAGCAGTTACCCGGGACAGGGAGGGAAGACCCAGTACTTC
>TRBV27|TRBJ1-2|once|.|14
CASSSRINPRGYTF
TGTGCCAGCAGTTCAAGGATTAATCCCCGTGGCTACACCTTC
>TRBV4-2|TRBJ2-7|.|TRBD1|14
CASSQPGQVPEQYF
TGTGCCAGCAGCCAACCAGGACAGGTACCCGAGCAGTACTTC
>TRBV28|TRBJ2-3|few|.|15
CASSEPGRKGDTQYF
TGTGCCAGCAGTGAGCCGGGACGTAAGGGAGATACGCAGTATTTT
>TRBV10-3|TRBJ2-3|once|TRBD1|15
CAIRTGQGAKDTQYF
TGTGCCATCAGGACGGGACAGGGGGCGAAAGATACGCAGTATTTT
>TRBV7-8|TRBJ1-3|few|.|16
CASSAYRVSSGNTIYF
TGTGCCAGCAGCGCGTACAGGGTTAGTTCTGGAAACACCATATATTTT
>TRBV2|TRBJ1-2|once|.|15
CASSEGPLLGYGYTF
TGTGCCAGCAGTGAAGGGCCTTTACTAGGGTATGGCTACACCTTC
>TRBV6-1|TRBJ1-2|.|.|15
CASSAGTSASYGYTF
TGTGCCAGCAGTGCCGGGACATCTGCGTCCTATGGCTACACCTTC
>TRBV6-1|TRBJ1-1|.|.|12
CASSEVEGMAFF
TGTGCCAGCAGTGAAGTAGAGGGTATGGCTTTCTTT
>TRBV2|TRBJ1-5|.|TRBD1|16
CASSGQGGYSNQPQHF
TGTGCCAGCAGCGGACAGGGGGGATATAGCAATCAGCCCCAGCATTTT
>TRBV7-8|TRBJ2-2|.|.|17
CASSRIQGKDFPGELFF
TGTGCCAGCAGCAGAATTCAGGGGAAGGACTTTCCCGGGGAGCTGTTTTTT
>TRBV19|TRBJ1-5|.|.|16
CASSFLMQRGNQPQHF
TGTGCCAGTAGTTTCTTAATGCAAAGGGGCAATCAGCCCCAGCATTTT
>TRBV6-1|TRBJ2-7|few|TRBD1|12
CASTGQGFEQYF
TGTGCCAGCACCGGACAGGGATTCGAGCAGTACTTC
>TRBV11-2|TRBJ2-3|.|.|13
CASSLGRSDTQYF
TGTGCCAGCAGCTTAGGCAGATCAGATACGCAGTATTTT
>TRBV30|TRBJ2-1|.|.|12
CAWGRGYNEQFF
TGTGCCTGGGGGCGGGGTTACAATGAGCAGTTCTTC
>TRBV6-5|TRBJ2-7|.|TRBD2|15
CASRLSGRGSYEQYF
TGTGCCAGCAGATTGAGCGGGAGGGGGTCCTACGAGCAGTACTTC